This T cell receptor (beta chain) was profiled in a study of blood T cell repertoires in COVID-19. TCRdb's copy holds only in-frame clones and misses some; the assay was immunoSEQ multiplex PCR. The top ten hold approximately 15% of the sample, which has fewer than 130,000 clones, roughly four fifths seen once. V trimming: 0 bases; J trimming: 1 base; junction bases outside the gene matches: 7. The CDR3 is 17 residues long. Germline V gene lookup returns CDR1 SGHNT and CDR2 YYREEE (reference sequence). Specimen: peripheral blood. V gene TRBV5-4 combines with J gene TRBJ2-5; 9 bases are a match to TRBD2. The receptor's source is a woman aged 55-69 years with acute or convalescent COVID-19. CDR3 DNA sequence: TGTGCCAGCAGCTTGGGTCTTAGCGGGGGCTTCCAAGAGACCCAGTACTTC. This sequence encodes CASSLGLSGGFQETQYF.